Listed here are 21 T cell receptor beta chains from one sample, sequenced in a study of blood T cell repertoires in COVID-19. Using immunoSEQ multiplex PCR, the repertoire was profiled, and TCRdb retains in-frame clones only, with some absent. The table has about 140,000 clones, about 70% seen once. The sample taken for sequencing was peripheral blood. Receptors originate from an elderly man with acute or convalescent COVID-19.

This chain uses TRBV18 with TRBJ1-1; a possible D gene is TRBD1 (5 bases). V was cut by 8 bases and J by 1 base, with 8 bases left in between. Germline V gene sequence: CDR1 KGHSH, CDR2 LQKENI. The CDR3 spans 12 residues. CDR3 bases: TGTGCCAGCACTACAGGGAACACTGAAGCTTTCTTT. Translated, it gives CASTTGNTEAFF.

The chain links TRBV7-9 to TRBJ2-1; TRBD1 aligns across 8 bases. V trimming: 4 bases; J trimming: 5 bases; junction bases outside the gene matches: 7. Germline loops: CDR1 SEHNR, CDR2 FQNEAQ (reference sequence). The CDR3 loop spans 15 amino acids. The CDR3 DNA sequence: TGTGCCAGCAGCTCGGACAGGGTAGCGGACAATGAGCAGTTCTTC. Translated, it gives CASSSDRVADNEQFF.

The CDR3 coding sequence is TGTGCCAGCAGCTTGGGGCAACAGCGGGAAGAGACCCAGTACTTC. It specifies CASSLGQQREETQYF. The V gene is TRBV5-6, the J gene TRBJ2-5; D is possibly TRBD2 (6 bases). The CDR3 has 15 amino acids. Trimming shortened V by 0 bases and J by 3 bases, and 12 bases separated the two germline ends. CDR1 is SGHDT, CDR2 YYEEEE, per germline. Together with reference TRBV5-6 and TRBJ2-5, the CDR3 gives the full variable domain: DAGVTQSPTHLIKTRGQQVTLRCSPKSGHDTVSWYQQALGQGPQFIFQYYEEEERQRGNFPDRFSGHQFPNYSSELNVNALLLGDSALYLCASSLGQQREETQYFGPGTRLLVL.

This clone was picked up one time. This chain links TRBV30 with TRBJ2-3; weak D call: TRBD1 (5 bases). The germline CDR1 and CDR2 sequences are GTSNPN and SVGIG (reference sequence). CDR3 length: 14 residues. The V end was cut by 4 bases, the J end by 0 bases, with 11 bases between. The CDR3 nucleotides read TGTGCCTGGAAGGGCCCAGGGAGCACAGATACGCAGTATTTT. It yields the protein CAWKGPGSTDTQYF.

V and J are TRBV3-1 (or the pseudogene TRBV3-2) and TRBJ2-1; 8 nucleotides agree with TRBD2. The J segment lost 7 bases and the V segment lost 4 bases, leaving 15 bases of the junction unmatched. This CDR3 has 17 amino acids. Germline V CDR1 and CDR2: LGHDT, YNNKEL (reference sequence). The DNA for the CDR3 is TGTGCCAGCAGCCGCCCACCGAGCGGGGGCCGTATGAATGAGCAGTTCTTC. Its protein is CASSRPPSGGRMNEQFF.

The chain combines TRBV5-4 with TRBJ2-3; 7 nucleotides agree with TRBD1. The CDR3 runs 14 residues. The V gene's germline CDR1 is SGHNT and CDR2 YYREEE (reference sequence). Trimming removed 2 bases from V and 4 bases from J; junction bases left unmatched: 4. CDR3 loop: CASSLQGQADTQYF. Here the CDR3 DNA reads TGTGCCAGCAGCTTACAGGGGCAGGCAGATACGCAGTATTTT.

This clone was found a few times. The J gene is TRBJ2-5, the V gene TRBV5-6; perhaps TRBD2 as D (7 bases). Germline CDR1 reads SGHDT; CDR2 reads YYEEEE. V lost 4 bases to trimming and J lost 10 bases, with 17 bases between them. The CDR3 sequence is 13 residues long. The CDR3 region is CASSRAGHLSQYF. The CDR3 coding sequence is TGTGCCAGCAGCAGAGCGGGACACCTTAGCCAGTACTTC. Using reference TRBV5-6 and TRBJ2-5 for the parts outside the CDR3, the full variable domain is DAGVTQSPTHLIKTRGQQVTLRCSPKSGHDTVSWYQQALGQGPQFIFQYYEEEERQRGNFPDRFSGHQFPNYSSELNVNALLLGDSALYLCASSRAGHLSQYFGPGTRLLVL.

The chain uses TRBV19 and TRBJ2-2, with 8 bases fitting TRBD1. CDR3 length: 16 residues. Germline assignment: CDR1 LNHDA and CDR2 SQIVND (reference sequence). The junction had 4 bases not matched to a gene; V was cut back by 4 bases and J by 0 bases. The CDR3 DNA reads as TGTGCCAGTAGTAGACAGGGGCCCGCGAACACCGGGGAGCTGTTTTTT. As protein: CASSRQGPANTGELFF.

The chain joins TRBV29-1 to TRBJ1-6; 7 bases are a match to TRBD1. The CDR3 has 12 residues. Trimming removed 6 bases from V and 8 bases from J; junction bases left unmatched: 4. CDR1 and CDR2 (germline): SQVTM, ANQGSEA. In DNA, the CDR3 is TGCAGCGTCCGGACAGGAGATTCACCCCTCCACTTT. Translation: CSVRTGDSPLHF.

The chain carries TRBV9 and TRBJ1-5; 10 nucleotides agree with TRBD1. The J segment lost 6 bases and the V segment lost 6 bases, leaving 12 bases of the junction unmatched. Germline CDR1 is SGDLS and CDR2 is YYNGEE. The CDR3 contains 16 residues. The CDR3, as DNA: TGTGCCAGCATTGCTATACTAGGACAGGGGGTTCAGCCCCAGCATTTT. This translates into CASIAILGQGVQPQHF.

This CDR3 is CASSLARGEYEQYF. The CDR3 bases are TGTGCCAGCAGCTTAGCCCGAGGAGAATACGAGCAGTACTTC. The chain is built from TRBV7-2 and TRBJ2-7, with D hard to call. The germline gives CDR1 SGHTA, CDR2 FQGNSA. CDR3 length equals 14 residues. Deletions cut 0 bases from V and 4 bases from J, with 10 bases between.

This rearrangement joins TRBV27 to TRBJ1-1, with TRBD1 matching over 7 bases. CDR3 length: 18 residues. Germline CDR1 MNHEY, CDR2 SMNVEV (reference sequence). J was trimmed by 5 bases and V by 4 bases; bases with no gene match: 19. The CDR3 loop reads CASSSSRGALIPKTEAFF. CDR3 nucleotides: TGTGCCAGCAGTTCTAGCAGGGGGGCTTTAATTCCCAAGACTGAAGCTTTCTTT.

This clone was observed a few times. The chain recombines TRBV4-2 with TRBJ2-2; TRBD2 aligns across 11 bases. The CDR3 loop spans 20 amino acids. Germline trimming cut 0 bases from V and 4 bases from J; bases unmatched to any gene: 13. Germline V gives CDR1 LGHNA, CDR2 YNFKEQ. CDR3 coding DNA: TGTGCCAGCAGCCAAGATATCGGGGTAGCGGGGGGGCCGGGCACCGGGGAGCTGTTTTTT. Amino acid sequence: CASSQDIGVAGGPGTGELFF.

The V and J genes are TRBV5-6 and TRBJ2-7; D remains unclear. Trimming stripped 0 bases from V and 1 base from J, with 11 bases between. The V gene's germline CDR1 is SGHDT and CDR2 YYEEEE. The length of the CDR3 is 15 residues. The CDR3 DNA is TGTGCCAGCAGCTTGGGGTCAGGCGCATCCTACGAGCAGTACTTC. The encoded protein is CASSLGSGASYEQYF.

The CDR3 spells CATSNLAGAYSYEQYF. CDR3 DNA sequence: TGTGCCACCAGCAATCTAGCGGGGGCGTACTCCTACGAGCAGTACTTC. The chain carries TRBV15 and TRBJ2-7, with TRBD2 identical over 10 bases. This CDR3 region has 16 residues. V shed 4 bases and J 0 bases; nucleotides not matched to a gene: 6. From germline, CDR1 is LNHNV and CDR2 YYDKDF (reference sequence).

This clone has a single count. The CDR3 coding sequence is TGTGCCAGCTCACCGGATGGGGGGAAGGAAAAACTGTTTTTT. Protein sequence: CASSPDGGKEKLFF. The rearrangement joins TRBV18 to TRBJ1-4, with D possibly matching TRBD1 (5 bases). The CDR3 has 14 amino acids. Germline-derived CDR1 and CDR2 are KGHSH and LQKENI. Trimming pared 3 bases from V and 8 bases from J, leaving 13 bases between. Using reference TRBV18 and TRBJ1-4 for the parts outside the CDR3, the full variable domain is NAGVMQNPRHLVRRRGQEARLRCSPMKGHSHVYWYRQLPEEGLKFMVYLQKENIIDESGMPKERFSAEFPKEGPSILRIQQVVRGDSAAYFCASSPDGGKEKLFFGSGTQLSVL.

The chain uses TRBV5-1 and TRBJ1-1; no definite D call. Germline values: CDR1 SGHRS, CDR2 YFSETQ. The CDR3 consists of 15 residues. V lost 0 bases and J 1 base, leaving 10 bases between the germline ends. CDR3 sequence (DNA): TGCGCCAGCAGCTTGGGTGTTTTCCGGAACACTGAAGCTTTCTTT. It translates to CASSLGVFRNTEAFF.

The V gene is TRBV4-1, the J gene TRBJ2-7; 8 bases align to TRBD2. V dropped 2 bases and J dropped 2; count of bases not matched to a gene: 8. The CDR3 sequence is 16 residues long. From germline, CDR1 is MGHRA and CDR2 YSYEKL. The CDR3 is CASSQSRASGPYEQYF. Here the CDR3 DNA reads TGCGCCAGCAGCCAATCGAGGGCTAGCGGGCCCTACGAGCAGTACTTC.

There are a few counts of this clone. V gene TRBV4-2 combines with J gene TRBJ2-5, with D maybe TRBD2 (6 bases). This CDR3 is 13 amino acids long. Germline loops: CDR1 LGHNA, CDR2 YNFKEQ. Trimming left V 4 bases short and J 4 bases short, with 10 bases between. This CDR3 is CASSRDGGETQYF. The CDR3 region has the DNA TGTGCCAGCAGCCGGGACGGGGGAGAGACCCAGTACTTC.

This CDR3 is CASSYSWQDQETQYF. The CDR3 nucleotides are TGTGCCAGCAGTTACTCTTGGCAGGACCAAGAGACCCAGTACTTC. The chain recombines TRBV6-2 or TRBV6-3 with TRBJ2-5; D gene ambiguous. The CDR3 sequence is 15 residues long. V lost 0 bases and J 0 bases, leaving 8 bases between the germline ends. CDR1 is MNHEY, CDR2 SVGEGT, per germline.

The rearrangement links TRBV5-1 to TRBJ2-7; maybe TRBD1 (7 bases). CDR3 size: 13 residues. Trimming stripped 0 bases from V and 5 bases from J, with 9 bases between. CDR1 and CDR2 from the germline V gene are SGHRS and YFSETQ. CDR3: CASSLAGGHEQYF. The CDR3 coding sequence is TGCGCCAGCAGCTTGGCAGGGGGGCACGAGCAGTACTTC.